This is a list of T cell receptor beta chains from one sample in a study of T cell responses to AZD1222 COVID-19 vaccine. Measured with immunoSEQ multiplex PCR; TCRdb has only the in-frame clones, and not every one. This sample has about 92,000 clones, with roughly nine tenths found just once. The sample here was peripheral blood, taken on day 0 of AZD1222 vaccination. The source is an adult in good health. Both conserved end residues are part of each CDR3. The order of the fields is V gene, J gene, clone size, CDR3 length, D gene, CDR3 DNA, CDR3 protein. D genes are given only for firm matches. Some rows mark clone size as missing; the rest say once, few, many or name a class of expanded clone.

v_gene: TRBV28; j_gene: TRBJ1-1; abundance: NA; len: 11; d_gene: NA; CDR3nt: TGTGCCACGGGGGAAAACACTGAAGCTTTCTTT; CDR3aa: CATGENTEAFF
v_gene: TRBV6-2/TRBV6-3; j_gene: TRBJ1-2; abundance: NA; len: 15; d_gene: TRBD1; CDR3nt: TGTGCCAGCAGTTACCCTTCCAGGGGGAACTATGGCTACACCTTC; CDR3aa: CASSYPSRGNYGYTF
v_gene: TRBV5-1; j_gene: TRBJ2-7; abundance: NA; len: 11; d_gene: NA; CDR3nt: TGCGCCAGCAGGGGTGGGAACGAGCAGTACTTC; CDR3aa: CASRGGNEQYF
v_gene: TRBV6-2/TRBV6-3; j_gene: TRBJ1-5; abundance: once; len: 14; d_gene: TRBD1; CDR3nt: TGTGCCAGCAGTCCATCCGGGACAGGGCAACCCCAGCATTTT; CDR3aa: CASSPSGTGQPQHF
v_gene: TRBV6-5; j_gene: TRBJ2-5; abundance: NA; len: 14; d_gene: TRBD2; CDR3nt: TGTGCCAGCAGAGCCGGGACTAGCCTAAAGACCCAGTACTTC; CDR3aa: CASRAGTSLKTQYF
v_gene: TRBV28; j_gene: TRBJ1-1; abundance: NA; len: 13; d_gene: TRBD1; CDR3nt: TGTGCCATACAGGGGGCGAGCAACACTGAAGCTTTCTTT; CDR3aa: CAIQGASNTEAFF
v_gene: TRBV27; j_gene: TRBJ1-5; abundance: NA; len: 20; d_gene: TRBD1; CDR3nt: TGTGCCAGCAGTCCCAGGGCGGGACAGAGGCGTGCATATAGCAATCAGCCCCAGCATTTT; CDR3aa: CASSPRAGQRRAYSNQPQHF
v_gene: TRBV5-1; j_gene: TRBJ1-2; abundance: NA; len: 14; d_gene: NA; CDR3nt: TGCGCCAGCAGCTTACCGGGCGGCAACTATGGCTACACCTTC; CDR3aa: CASSLPGGNYGYTF
v_gene: TRBV6-5; j_gene: TRBJ2-3; abundance: NA; len: 13; d_gene: TRBD2; CDR3nt: TGTGCCAGCGGGACTAGCGGCACAGATACGCAGTATTTT; CDR3aa: CASGTSGTDTQYF
v_gene: TRBV7-2; j_gene: TRBJ2-7; abundance: NA; len: 15; d_gene: NA; CDR3nt: TGTGCCAGCAGCCGGGGCCATCCCACCACCTACGAGCAGTACTTC; CDR3aa: CASSRGHPTTYEQYF
v_gene: TRBV6-5; j_gene: TRBJ1-1; abundance: NA; len: 15; d_gene: NA; CDR3nt: TGTGCCAGCAGTTTACTGGGCAGGGGAGGCACTGAAGCTTTCTTT; CDR3aa: CASSLLGRGGTEAFF
v_gene: TRBV29-1; j_gene: TRBJ2-1; abundance: NA; len: 14; d_gene: TRBD2; CDR3nt: TGCAGCGTTGCGACTAGCGGGGTCTACAATGAGCAGTTCTTC; CDR3aa: CSVATSGVYNEQFF
v_gene: TRBV18; j_gene: TRBJ2-1; abundance: once; len: 17; d_gene: TRBD1; CDR3nt: TGTGCCAGCTCACCCCCGGGACAGGGCTTCTCCTACAATGAGCAGTTCTTC; CDR3aa: CASSPPGQGFSYNEQFF
v_gene: TRBV2; j_gene: TRBJ2-5; abundance: NA; len: 15; d_gene: TRBD2; CDR3nt: TGTGCCAGCAAAGGGACTAGCGGGAGTTCTGAGACCCAGTACTTC; CDR3aa: CASKGTSGSSETQYF
v_gene: TRBV18; j_gene: TRBJ2-1; abundance: NA; len: 16; d_gene: NA; CDR3nt: TGTGCCAGCTCACCCCCGGGTGGGGGGCCCTACAATGAGCAGTTCTTC; CDR3aa: CASSPPGGGPYNEQFF
v_gene: TRBV7-3; j_gene: TRBJ2-3; abundance: few; len: 14; d_gene: NA; CDR3nt: TGTGCCAGCAGCTTTTGGGGGCGCACAGATACGCAGTATTTT; CDR3aa: CASSFWGRTDTQYF